This T cell receptor (beta chain) was recovered during a study of a mutant IDH1 vaccine in newly diagnosed glioma. The CDR3 totals 16 residues. Trimming removed 8 bases at V and 3 bases at J, with 20 bases between. Data came from immunoSEQ multiplex PCR; TCRdb stores just in-frame clones and leaves some out. The table lists tens of thousands of clones, less than 90% of them singletons, with 4.8% in the top ten. Concerning this clone: The antigen is not known.

The sample's time point: baseline, week 1 (first vaccination visit). Treatment specified: pre-vaccination baseline after standard-of-care therapy. General study results and limits: No link was apparently found between pseudoprogression and changes in top peripheral T cell clonotypes. Vaccine-induced responses were seen in under 95% of patients, spanning several MHC alleles.

Source: PBMCs, taken from a glioma patient treated with radiotherapy, temozolomide or both. The chain couples TRBV6-7 to TRBJ1-5; a possible D gene is TRBD1 (5 bases). TRBV6-7 is classed as an ORF, of uncertain function. This TCR was sampled from a woman aged 40 to 49 with glioma. DNA for the CDR3: TGTGCCAGCCGCGGGCCGGGGCAACTGCTCAATCAGCCCCAGCATTTT. This sequence encodes CASRGPGQLLNQPQHF.